These 25 T cell receptor beta chains were sequenced from one sample in a study of CD8 T cells in Susac syndrome. Reverse transcription of roughly 0.5 to 1 ug RNA was carried out with random hexamers. MiXCR was run by TCRdb on the immunoSEQ multiplex PCR reads, yielding one entry per CDR3 protein. This sample has a few hundred thousand distinct CDR3 sequences, with about 90% found just once. Sequenced: CD4+ T cells from PBMCs. The receptors shown here come from a human donor with multiple sclerosis.

This chain joins TRBV24-1 and TRBJ1-4; perhaps TRBD1 as D (6 bases). Per germline, CDR1 KGHDR and CDR2 SFDVKD. The CDR3 is 16 amino acids. V lost 0 bases and J 8 bases, leaving 15 bases between the germline ends. Written as DNA, the CDR3 is TGTGCCACCAGTGATTTGGACAGGTCGGGGATGGAAAAACTGTTTTTT. Translation: CATSDLDRSGMEKLFF.

The chain has TRBV18 and TRBJ1-4; no clear D gene. The germline V and J ends were trimmed by 2 bases and 0 bases, with 10 bases remaining between them. Germline CDR1 and CDR2: KGHSH and LQKENI. The CDR3 totals 16 residues. The CDR3 DNA sequence: TGTGCCAGCTCACCAAGCGGAGTTTCAACTAATGAAAAACTGTTTTTT. It specifies CASSPSGVSTNEKLFF.

The rearrangement links TRBV4-2 to TRBJ2-2; no definite D call. Germline V gives CDR1 LGHNA, CDR2 YNFKEQ. V was clipped by 0 bases and J by 6 bases, with 11 bases between them. The CDR3 totals 15 residues. This CDR3 reads CASSQDPRSSGELFF. The DNA for the CDR3 is TGTGCCAGCAGCCAAGATCCGCGGTCCTCCGGGGAGCTGTTTTTT.

CDR3 sequence reads: CSARSGVGYTF. CDR3 sequence (DNA): TGCAGTGCTAGATCTGGGGTTGGCTACACCTTC. The chain uses TRBV20-1 and TRBJ1-2; D is ambiguous. The CDR3 totals 11 residues. Trimming took 2 bases from V and 7 from J, leaving 8 bases between them. Germline V gene data show CDR1 as DFQATT and CDR2 as SNEGSKA (reference sequence).

The V and J genes are TRBV29-1 and TRBJ1-2; the match to TRBD1 covers 7 bases. Germline-derived CDR1 and CDR2 are SQVTM and ANQGSEA. CDR3 length: 14 residues. V lost 3 bases to trimming and J lost 12 bases; unmatched junction nucleotides: 16. The CDR3 DNA reads TGCAGCGTTGACCCTCTGGGGGAAGGGGGCAGGGACACCTTC. Its protein product is CSVDPLGEGGRDTF.

The V gene is TRBV2, the J gene TRBJ2-7; D may be TRBD1 (5 bases). The V end lost 4 bases, the J end lost 4 bases, and 17 bases lay between the germline ends. The V gene's germline CDR1 is SNHLY and CDR2 FYNNEI. This CDR3 has 15 amino acids. The CDR3 is CASSGVGQDPYEQYF. The CDR3, as DNA: TGTGCCAGCAGTGGTGTCGGACAAGACCCTTACGAGCAGTACTTC.

This chain links TRBV30 with TRBJ1-4, with D unclear. CDR3 length: 11 amino acids. Trimming left V 2 bases short and J 4 bases short, with 2 bases between. The germline CDR1 and CDR2 sequences are GTSNPN and SVGIG (reference sequence). CDR3 DNA sequence: TGTGCCTGGAGTAATAATGAAAAACTGTTTTTT. This codes for CAWSNNEKLFF.

The rearrangement joins TRBV11-2 to TRBJ2-7; 10 bases are shared with TRBD2. CDR1 SGHAT and CDR2 FQNNGV come from the germline V gene. This CDR3 region has 13 residues. The V gene end was trimmed by 6 bases and the J gene end by 4 bases; junction bases not matched to a gene: 3. The CDR3 region is CASRQTSGYEQYF. CDR3 sequence (DNA): TGTGCCAGCAGACAGACTAGCGGGTACGAGCAGTACTTC.

This sequence joins TRBV9 and TRBJ2-7; D is undetermined. The germline gives CDR1 SGDLS, CDR2 YYNGEE. The CDR3 has 13 residues. The germline V and J ends were trimmed by 0 bases and 9 bases, with 13 bases remaining between them. CDR3 sequence reads: CASSVEGNSVQYF. CDR3 DNA: TGTGCCAGCAGCGTAGAAGGGAACTCGGTGCAGTACTTC. Filled out from reference TRBV9 and TRBJ2-7, the complete variable domain reads DSGVTQTPKHLITATGQRVTLRCSPRSGDLSVYWYQQSLDQGLQFLIQYYNGEERAKGNILERFSAQQFPDLHSELNLSSLELGDSALYFCASSVEGNSVQYFGPGTRLTVT.

The J gene is TRBJ2-2, the V gene TRBV15; no firm D call. The V gene lost 3 bases and the J gene lost 7 bases, with 9 bases spanning the gap. Germline CDR1 and CDR2: LNHNV and YYDKDF (reference sequence). The CDR3 is made up of 13 amino acids. CDR3 coding DNA: TGTGCCACCAGCAGGGATCTCAACGGGGAGCTGTTTTTT. This codes for CATSRDLNGELFF.

The rearrangement links TRBV6-1 to TRBJ1-2; D ambiguous. CDR1 and CDR2 (germline): MNHNS, SASEGT. This CDR3 has 14 residues. V lost 1 base, J lost 2 bases, and 8 bases lay in between. Here the CDR3 reads CASSEVRRNYGYTF. The CDR3 DNA follows: TGTGCCAGCAGTGAAGTCAGAAGGAACTATGGCTACACCTTC.

The chain has TRBV7-2 and TRBJ1-1; tentatively, D is TRBD1 (5 bases). The germline gives CDR1 SGHTA, CDR2 FQGNSA. The CDR3 extends over 15 amino acids. The V and J ends lost 1 base and 2 bases respectively, with 11 bases between them. CDR3: CASSLVAGLNTEAFF. The CDR3 DNA reads as TGTGCCAGCAGCTTAGTGGCAGGGCTTAACACTGAAGCTTTCTTT.

The rearrangement uses TRBV4-3 and TRBJ2-1, with 12 bases matching TRBD2. Germline assignment: CDR1 LGHNA and CDR2 YSLEER. With V trimmed by 1 base and J by 5 bases, 3 bases remained unmatched. The CDR3 is 16 residues long. The CDR3 here is CASSQGTSGNHNEQFF. DNA for the CDR3: TGCGCCAGCAGCCAAGGGACTAGCGGGAACCACAATGAGCAGTTCTTC.

This clonotype was seen more than once but under ten times. The J gene is TRBJ2-7, the V gene TRBV3-1; the match to TRBD1 covers 8 bases. From germline, CDR1 is LGHDT and CDR2 YNNKEL (reference sequence). The ends lost 4 bases at V and 3 bases at J; junction bases unmatched: 2. The CDR3 is 13 residues long. The CDR3 loop is CASSRDRFYEQYF. The CDR3 bases are TGTGCCAGCAGCCGGGACAGGTTCTACGAGCAGTACTTC.

This clonotype was seen just once. The rearrangement links TRBV6-6 to TRBJ2-3; 12 nucleotides align to TRBD2. This CDR3 contains 16 residues. Trimming cost V 7 bases and J 4 bases; bases outside gene matches: 9. The germline gives CDR1 MNHNY, CDR2 SVGAGI (reference sequence). DNA of the CDR3: TGTGCCAGCAAACCGACTAGCGGGAGACTCCCAGATACGCAGTATTTT. Its translation is CASKPTSGRLPDTQYF.

The gene calls are TRBV20-1 and TRBJ2-1, with D tentatively TRBD2 (6 bases). This CDR3 region has 14 residues. CDR1 DFQATT and CDR2 SNEGSKA come from the germline V gene (reference sequence). V lost 5 bases to trimming and J lost 0 bases, with 11 bases between them. The CDR3: CSALAFSSYNEQFF. In DNA form, the CDR3 reads TGCAGTGCTCTAGCGTTTAGCTCCTACAATGAGCAGTTCTTC.

J is TRBJ2-7 and V is TRBV10-3; TRBD2 is a possible D gene (6 bases). CDR1 is ENHRY, CDR2 SYGVKD, per germline. Trimming stripped 5 bases from V and 3 bases from J, with 11 bases between. The CDR3 runs 13 residues. The CDR3 here is CAISPHGGYEQYF. CDR3 bases: TGTGCCATCAGTCCCCACGGGGGCTACGAGCAGTACTTC.

This chain connects TRBV7-2 to TRBJ2-7; D tentatively fits TRBD1 or TRBD2 (5 bases each). Trimming took 5 bases from V and 6 from J, leaving 11 bases between them. Per germline, CDR1 SGHTA and CDR2 FQGNSA. The CDR3 loop spans 12 amino acids. CDR3 sequence: CASSPPGLEQYF. The DNA for the CDR3 is TGTGCCAGCAGCCCCCCGGGGCTCGAGCAGTACTTC.

V usage is TRBV11-3 and J usage is TRBJ2-7; D might be TRBD2 (5 bases). V lost 1 base and J lost 6, with 7 bases in between. CDR1 and CDR2 (germline): SGHNT, YENEEA. The CDR3 runs 12 residues. The CDR3 sequence: CASSLGGSEQYF. As DNA, the CDR3 is TGTGCCAGCAGCTTAGGAGGGAGCGAGCAGTACTTC. The full variable domain, its missing parts supplied by reference TRBV11-3 and TRBJ2-7, is EAGVVQSPRYKIIEKKQPVAFWCNPISGHNTLYWYLQNLGQGPELLIRYENEEAVDDSQLPKDRFSAERLKGVDSTLKIQPAELGDSAVYLCASSLGGSEQYFGPGTRLTVT.

The rearrangement joins TRBV7-2 to TRBJ2-7; D is possibly TRBD2 (7 bases). V lost 1 base to trimming and J lost 5 bases, with 18 bases between them. CDR3 length equals 16 residues. Germline V gives CDR1 SGHTA, CDR2 FQGNSA. CDR3 amino acids: CASSLVMGGGLHEQYF. CDR3 DNA: TGTGCCAGCAGCTTAGTAATGGGGGGGGGCCTCCACGAGCAGTACTTC.

This chain links TRBV5-4 with TRBJ2-3, with 8 bases aligning to TRBD2. The CDR3 contains 16 residues. The trim removed 2 bases at V and 1 base at J, leaving 6 bases unmatched. The V gene's germline CDR1 is SGHNT and CDR2 YYREEE (reference sequence). Written as DNA, the CDR3 is TGTGCCAGCAGCTTCCCCGCGGGAGGAGGCACAGATACGCAGTATTTT. Its translation is CASSFPAGGGTDTQYF.

The chain recombines TRBV5-4 with TRBJ2-5; unclear D gene. The germline V and J ends were trimmed by 1 base and 5 bases, with 12 bases remaining between them. The germline gives CDR1 SGHNT, CDR2 YYREEE (reference sequence). This CDR3 has 14 amino acids. Here the CDR3 DNA reads TGTGCCAGCAGCTTGTGGCCCACGGACGAGACCCAGTACTTC. Its protein is CASSLWPTDETQYF.

CDR3 nucleotide sequence: TGCAGTGCTAGTATAGCGGGATTCTACGAGCAGTACTTC. It yields the protein CSASIAGFYEQYF. The gene calls are TRBV20-1 and TRBJ2-7; TRBD2 matches at 8 bases. The CDR3 totals 13 residues. Germline CDR1 DFQATT, CDR2 SNEGSKA (reference sequence). Trimming cost V 3 bases and J 3 bases; bases outside gene matches: 4.

This clonotype was found once. The rearrangement joins TRBV7-2 to TRBJ2-6; no clear D. Germline lookup yields CDR1 SGHTA and CDR2 FQGNSA. The CDR3 extends over 14 amino acids. Trimming pared 6 bases from V and 7 bases from J, leaving 13 bases between. This CDR3 reads CASRLLIAANVLTF. DNA of the CDR3: TGTGCCAGCAGACTACTAATTGCTGCCAACGTCCTGACTTTC.

This chain links TRBV3-1 with TRBJ2-7, with D possibly matching TRBD2 (5 bases). Germline CDR1 LGHDT, CDR2 YNNKEL (reference sequence). V shed 4 bases and J shed 2 bases, with 15 bases lying between them. The CDR3 covers 15 residues. In DNA form, the CDR3 reads TGTGCCAGCAGCCGGTTAAGCGGCCCTACCTACGAGCAGTACTTC. Translating gives CASSRLSGPTYEQYF.